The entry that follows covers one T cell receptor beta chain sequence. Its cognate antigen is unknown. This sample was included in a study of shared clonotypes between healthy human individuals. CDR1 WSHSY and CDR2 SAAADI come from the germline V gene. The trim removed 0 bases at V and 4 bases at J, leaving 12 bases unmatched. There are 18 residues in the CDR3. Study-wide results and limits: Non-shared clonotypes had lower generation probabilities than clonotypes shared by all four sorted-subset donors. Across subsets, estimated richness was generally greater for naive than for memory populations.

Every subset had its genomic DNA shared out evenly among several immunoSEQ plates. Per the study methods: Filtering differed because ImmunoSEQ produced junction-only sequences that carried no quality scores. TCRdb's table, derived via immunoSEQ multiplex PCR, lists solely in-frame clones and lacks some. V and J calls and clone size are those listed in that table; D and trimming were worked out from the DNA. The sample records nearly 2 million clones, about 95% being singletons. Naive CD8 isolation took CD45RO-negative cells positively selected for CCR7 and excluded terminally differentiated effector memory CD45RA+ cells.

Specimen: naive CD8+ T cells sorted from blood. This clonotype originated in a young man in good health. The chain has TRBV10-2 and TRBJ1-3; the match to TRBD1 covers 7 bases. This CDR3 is CASSESSGTAEEGNTIYF. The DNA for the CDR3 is TGCGCCAGCAGTGAGTCGTCTGGGACAGCTGAAGAAGGAAACACCATATATTTT.